A selection of T cell receptor beta chains follows, all from one sample in a study of Ad26.COV2.S vaccination and SARS-CoV-2 variants. Produced via immunoSEQ multiplex PCR; TCRdb's table is partial and in-frame only. The sample carries 300,000 to 400,000 clones, about nine tenths recorded once. The material was peripheral blood, obtained in a trial of Ad26.COV2.S vaccine versus placebo. These receptor sequences come from a person between 18 and 59 years old who received the Ad26.COV2.S COVID-19 vaccine or a placebo. Each CDR3 is given with its conserved first and last residue. The D gene is left open where the match is weak. Size is omitted from some rows. Given values are once, few, many or a class for expanded clones.

v_gene: TRBV6-4
abundance: -
j_gene: TRBJ2-1
d_gene: -
CDR3nt: TGTGCCAGCAGCCCGAGCGGGGACAACAATGAGCAGTTCTTC
CDR3aa: CASSPSGDNNEQFF

v_gene: TRBV6-9
abundance: -
j_gene: TRBJ2-5
d_gene: -
CDR3nt: TGTGCCAGCAACCATGGGGGGCGAGAGACCCAGTACTTC
CDR3aa: CASNHGGRETQYF

v_gene: TRBV7-3
abundance: many
j_gene: TRBJ1-1
d_gene: TRBD1
CDR3nt: TGTGCCAGCAGCGACGGACAGGGGGTGAAAACTGAAGCTTTCTTT
CDR3aa: CASSDGQGVKTEAFF

v_gene: TRBV28
abundance: -
j_gene: TRBJ2-2
d_gene: -
CDR3nt: TGTGCCAGCAGTTTTCCCGGGGAGCTGTTTTTT
CDR3aa: CASSFPGELFF

v_gene: TRBV27
abundance: -
j_gene: TRBJ1-1
d_gene: -
CDR3nt: TGTGCCAGCAGTTTAAGAGGGCCTAACACTGAAGCTTTCTTT
CDR3aa: CASSLRGPNTEAFF

v_gene: TRBV18
abundance: -
j_gene: TRBJ1-2
d_gene: -
CDR3nt: TGTGCCAGCTCACCCATTGTGGGAGGCTACACCTTC
CDR3aa: CASSPIVGGYTF

v_gene: TRBV5-6
abundance: -
j_gene: TRBJ2-3
d_gene: TRBD1
CDR3nt: TGTGCCAGCAGCTTGGCACCGGGACAGGGGCCAGATACGCAGTATTTT
CDR3aa: CASSLAPGQGPDTQYF

v_gene: TRBV7-8
abundance: -
j_gene: TRBJ2-3
d_gene: -
CDR3nt: TGTGCCAGCAGCTTAGGGCATGCCAGGAGGAATACGCAGTATTTT
CDR3aa: CASSLGHARRNTQYF

v_gene: TRBV7-2
abundance: few
j_gene: TRBJ1-5
d_gene: -
CDR3nt: TGTGCCAGCAGCACCCGGGGGAATCAGCCCCAGCATTTT
CDR3aa: CASSTRGNQPQHF

v_gene: TRBV5-6
abundance: once
j_gene: TRBJ1-4
d_gene: -
CDR3nt: TGTGCCAGCAGCTTGGAGGCGGAGGCGAATGAAAAACTGTTTTTT
CDR3aa: CASSLEAEANEKLFF

v_gene: TRBV7-9
abundance: -
j_gene: TRBJ2-5
d_gene: TRBD2
CDR3nt: TGTGCCAGCAGCACTCCAGGGTCACCGAACCGGGGGGTAGAGACCCAGTACTTC
CDR3aa: CASSTPGSPNRGVETQYF

v_gene: TRBV15
abundance: -
j_gene: TRBJ1-4
d_gene: -
CDR3nt: TGTGCCACCACTGGCGGACAGACAACTAATGAAAAACTGTTTTTT
CDR3aa: CATTGGQTTNEKLFF

v_gene: TRBV6-5
abundance: -
j_gene: TRBJ1-3
d_gene: -
CDR3nt: TGTGCCAGCAGTTACTCGAAAGGGAGCTCTGGAAACACCATATATTTT
CDR3aa: CASSYSKGSSGNTIYF

v_gene: TRBV29-1
abundance: -
j_gene: TRBJ1-1
d_gene: -
CDR3nt: TGCAGCGTCATAGGGGGAAACACTGAAGCTTTCTTT
CDR3aa: CSVIGGNTEAFF

v_gene: TRBV30
abundance: -
j_gene: TRBJ1-2
d_gene: -
CDR3nt: TGTGTCGAGGGGGGAGATAACTATGGCTACACCTTC
CDR3aa: CVEGGDNYGYTF

v_gene: TRBV12-3/TRBV12-4
abundance: -
j_gene: TRBJ2-7
d_gene: -
CDR3nt: TGTGCCAGCAGTTCTTCAGCCTCCTACGAGCAGTACTTC
CDR3aa: CASSSSASYEQYF

v_gene: TRBV7-2
abundance: -
j_gene: TRBJ1-2
d_gene: -
CDR3nt: TGTGCCAGCGGGGACCCAGATCCGCTCAACTATGGCTACACCTTC
CDR3aa: CASGDPDPLNYGYTF

v_gene: TRBV6-4
abundance: -
j_gene: TRBJ1-2
d_gene: -
CDR3nt: TGTGCCAGCAGTGACGGGACCGAGTCTTTCTATGGCTACACCTTC
CDR3aa: CASSDGTESFYGYTF

v_gene: TRBV6-5
abundance: -
j_gene: TRBJ2-7
d_gene: -
CDR3nt: TGTGCCAGCACCCTGACACCGAGCTCCTACGAGCAGTACTTC
CDR3aa: CASTLTPSSYEQYF

v_gene: TRBV4-1
abundance: -
j_gene: TRBJ2-7
d_gene: -
CDR3nt: TGCGCCAGCAGCCAAGAGCGGGAAAACTACTACGAGCAGTACTTC
CDR3aa: CASSQERENYYEQYF

v_gene: TRBV27
abundance: -
j_gene: TRBJ1-2
d_gene: -
CDR3nt: TGTGCCAGCAGTTTATCGGGCCGGAATCCGGGAAACTATGGCTACACCTTC
CDR3aa: CASSLSGRNPGNYGYTF

v_gene: TRBV7-8
abundance: -
j_gene: TRBJ2-7
d_gene: -
CDR3nt: TGTGCCAGCAGCTTAGGGCCGGGGTACGAGCAGTACTTC
CDR3aa: CASSLGPGYEQYF

v_gene: TRBV30
abundance: once
j_gene: TRBJ1-1
d_gene: -
CDR3nt: TGTGCCTGGAGTGGACGGAACTTGGTGAACACTGAAGCTTTCTTT
CDR3aa: CAWSGRNLVNTEAFF

v_gene: TRBV6-5
abundance: once
j_gene: TRBJ2-7
d_gene: TRBD1
CDR3nt: TGTGCCAGCAGCTGGGGCAGGGGGCGGTACGAGCAGTACTTC
CDR3aa: CASSWGRGRYEQYF

v_gene: TRBV7-3
abundance: -
j_gene: TRBJ2-3
d_gene: -
CDR3nt: TGTGCCAGCAGCTTATTGGGGGCAGGTGAGGATACGCAGTATTTT
CDR3aa: CASSLLGAGEDTQYF